This TCR beta chain derives from a study of T cell responses to AZD1222 COVID-19 vaccine. General observations from the study: Only five to seven AZD1222 recipients were seropositive at baseline. Possibly, clonal diversity was underestimated; donors were largely white British and included more females. Spike-specific TCR breadth and depth went up after people got two AZD1222 doses.

Germline-derived CDR1 and CDR2 are KGHSH and LQKENI. V shed 1 base and J shed 3 bases, with 10 bases lying between them. The length of the CDR3 is 15 residues. Concerning this clone itself: Its antigen is undetermined.

Data came from immunoSEQ multiplex PCR; TCRdb stores just in-frame clones and leaves some out. The sample consists of roughly 150,000 clones, 90% of them appearing once. The genes are TRBV18 and TRBJ2-1, with D perhaps TRBD1 (5 bases). This receptor was obtained from an adult in good health. The sample in question was peripheral blood, obtained on day 0 of AZD1222 vaccination. CDR3 amino acids: CASSPQGYNYNEQFF. CDR3 bases: TGTGCCAGCTCACCACAGGGGTATAACTACAATGAGCAGTTCTTC.